This paragraph reports one T cell receptor beta chain. Antigen unknown. The record originates from a study of OX40 agonist ivuxolimab in advanced cancers. As for the study in general: It was ivuxolimab, an agonistic anti-OX40 (CD134) antibody, that patients were treated with. Participants averaged approximately 61 years of age (range roughly 20 to 90) and were less than 85% male. Study-level findings and limits: More expanded clones were found, on average, in CD8+ than in CD4+ T cells. The CD4+ and CD8+ T cells in the blood had expanded clonally by week 6 at 0.1 to 3.0 mg/kg.

This CDR3 contains 13 residues. V lost 3 bases and J lost 2, with 6 bases in between. Germline CDR1 SGHVS, CDR2 FQNEAQ. Repertoires were generated with immunoSEQ multiplex PCR, while TCRdb's copy carries only in-frame clones and drops some. The table includes around 30,000 clones, around 90% detected once. The sequences come from CD4+ or CD8+ T cells sorted from blood, collected in a trial of the OX40 agonist ivuxolimab. The TCR sequence derives from an adult with an advanced solid tumor such as melanoma, head and neck, liver or kidney cancer. The rearrangement links TRBV7-8 to TRBJ2-3; D not resolved. The CDR3 DNA sequence: TGTGCCAGCAGCTTGCTGGACACAGATACGCAGTATTTT. Its translation is CASSLLDTDTQYF.